Presented here are 10 T cell receptor beta chains from one specimen sequenced in a study of T cells after yellow fever vaccination. TCRdb analysed the 5' RACE reads with MiXCR anew, one entry per CDR3 protein. The sample holds under 30,000 distinct CDR3 sequences; about 5% are singletons and the top ten take about two fifths. Sequenced here: CD8+ T cells sorted from PBMCs, sampled 10 days after the yellow fever booster vaccination. These receptors came from a man aged 30 to 39 who received the YFV17D yellow fever vaccine.

In this sample, this clonotype is medium-sized (0.01 to 0.1%). The chain links TRBV3-1 to TRBJ2-7, with 7 nucleotides matching TRBD1. CDR1 and CDR2 from the germline V gene are LGHDT and YNNKEL (reference sequence). CDR3 length equals 16 residues. Unmatched junction bases numbered 7, after V lost 0 bases and J lost 2 bases. CDR3 sequence reads: CASSQERWQGAYEQYF. The CDR3 nucleotides read TGTGCCAGCAGCCAAGAAAGGTGGCAGGGGGCCTACGAGCAGTACTTC.

This clonotype was seen repeatedly, ten times or more. V gene TRBV10-3 combines with J gene TRBJ2-2; 7 nucleotides match TRBD1. The trim removed 0 bases at V and 0 bases at J, leaving 7 bases unmatched. Per the germline V gene, CDR1 is ENHRY and CDR2 is SYGVKD. The CDR3 runs to 18 residues. This CDR3 reads CAISESGTDFANTGELFF. CDR3 DNA sequence: TGTGCCATCAGTGAGTCTGGGACAGACTTCGCGAACACCGGGGAGCTGTTTTTT.

This clonotype was detected only once. With a much larger clone just one base away, this may be a read error. The missing conserved phenylalanine or tryptophan at the end of this CDR3 makes a read error likely. The V gene is TRBV25-1, the J gene TRBJ1-5; D gene unclear. Germline V CDR1 and CDR2: MGHDK, SYGVNS. V was trimmed by 4 bases and J by 9 bases, leaving 13 bases between them. The CDR3 runs 13 residues. CDR3 region: CASSGLSGGPQHS. As DNA, the CDR3 is TGTGCCAGCAGTGGATTAAGTGGTGGGCCCCAGCATTCT.

This chain links TRBV10-3 with TRBJ2-3, with TRBD2 matching 7 bases. Germline V gene lookup returns CDR1 ENHRY and CDR2 SYGVKD. Trimming took 3 bases from V and 0 from J; bases not matched to a gene: 18. The CDR3 is made up of 20 amino acids. The CDR3 DNA reads as TGTGCCATCAGTGATCCCTTGATTGGCGGGAGTCGGGTTAGCACAGATACGCAGTATTTT. Encoded protein: CAISDPLIGGSRVSTDTQYF.

This clonotype was detected ten times or more. This sequence joins TRBV29-1 and TRBJ2-7, with D uncertain. From germline, CDR1 is SQVTM and CDR2 ANQGSEA. The CDR3 loop spans 13 amino acids. V shed 6 bases and J shed 0 bases, with 12 bases lying between them. Written as DNA, the CDR3 is TGCAGCGTGGGGTTACTCAGCTCCTACGAGCAGTACTTC. The encoded protein is CSVGLLSSYEQYF.

Many counts were recorded for this clonotype. The chain couples TRBV5-1 to TRBJ2-2; D is unclear. Trimming removed 2 bases at V and 4 bases at J, with 6 bases between. CDR1 is SGHRS, CDR2 YFSETQ, per germline. This CDR3 is built from 13 residues. CDR3 DNA: TGCGCCAGCAGCTTATACGGCACCGGGGAGCTGTTTTTT. Its translation is CASSLYGTGELFF.

This clonotype was counted ten times or more. This chain connects TRBV7-6 to TRBJ2-3; maybe TRBD1 (5 bases). V lost 1 base and J lost 2, with 7 bases in between. Per the germline V gene, CDR1 is SGHVS and CDR2 is FNYEAQ. This CDR3 is built from 14 residues. Written as DNA, the CDR3 is TGTGCCAGCAGCTTAGTAGGGGACACAGATACGCAGTATTTT. It is translated as CASSLVGDTDTQYF.

In its sample, this clonotype was seen a few times. CDR3 in amino acids: CASSRGTYEQFF. Written as DNA, the CDR3 is TGTGCCAGCAGCCGGGGGACGTATGAGCAGTTCTTC. The V gene is TRBV5-4, the J gene TRBJ2-1; TRBD2 is a possible D gene (6 bases). This CDR3 is built from 12 residues. Deletions cut 4 bases from V and 8 bases from J, with 10 bases between. Germline lookup yields CDR1 SGHNT and CDR2 YYREEE (reference sequence). Supplemented by reference TRBV5-4 and TRBJ2-1, the full variable domain reads ETGVTQSPTHLIKTRGQQVTLRCSSQSGHNTVSWYQQALGQGPQFIFQYYREEENGRGNFPPRFSGLQFPNYSSELNVNALELDDSALYLCASSRGTYEQFFGPGTRLTVL.

In this sample, this clonotype turned up many times. The rearrangement uses TRBV12-3 or TRBV12-4 and TRBJ2-5; 8 bases map to TRBD2. The CDR3 is 14 residues long. With 6 bases clipped from V and 3 bases from J, the junction kept 6 bases outside the gene matches. The chain's CDR3 is CASSPGLEKETQYF. As DNA, the CDR3 is TGTGCCAGCAGCCCGGGACTAGAAAAAGAGACCCAGTACTTC.

In its sample, this clonotype was seen many times. This chain joins TRBV4-1 and TRBJ2-1; weak D call: TRBD2 (8 bases). Germline V gene sequence: CDR1 MGHRA, CDR2 YSYEKL. The CDR3 has 15 residues. The CDR3, as DNA: TGCGCGACAGGGAGCGGGAGAACAGTGGGGAATGAGCAGTTCTTC. This translates into CATGSGRTVGNEQFF.